This T cell receptor beta chain appears in the sequencing data of a study of blood T cell repertoires in COVID-19. Study details: The study drew acute and convalescent COVID-19 samples from the United States, Italy and Spain. Nucleic acid was either cDNA or gDNA, and it came from T cells, B-cell-depleted T cells, or PBMCs.

Per the original methods: Cell counts per sample came from amplifying reference gene primers. Produced via immunoSEQ multiplex PCR; TCRdb's table is partial and in-frame only. V and J calls and clone size are as listed in that table; D and trimming were resolved from the DNA. The table lists 60,000 to 70,000 clones, approximately 91% of them singletons. CDR1 is SNHLY and CDR2 is FYNNEI in the germline V gene. The CDR3 totals 13 residues. The V and J ends lost 8 bases and 5 bases respectively, with 13 bases between them. Input material: peripheral blood. V usage is TRBV2 and J usage is TRBJ2-1; D is unresolved. The sequence was obtained from a human donor in a cohort sampled during active COVID-19. The CDR3: CASSAIFHNEQFF. The DNA for the CDR3 is TGTGCCAGCTCCGCGATCTTCCACAATGAGCAGTTCTTC.